This TCR beta chain is from a study of blood T cell repertoires in COVID-19. Between the trimmed V and J ends, which lost 2 bases and 1 base, there was a span of 5 bases. This CDR3 is 13 amino acids long. Clones were sequenced by immunoSEQ multiplex PCR, and TCRdb holds only the in-frame ones, with some missing. The sample holds a few hundred thousand clones, around 89% seen once. This receptor was taken from a woman in her 30s with COVID-19, enrolled during active disease. The sample was peripheral blood. The rearrangement links TRBV12-3 or TRBV12-4 to TRBJ1-1; tentatively, D is TRBD1 (5 bases). The CDR3 region has the DNA TGTGCCAGCAGTTTACAGGGGAACACTGAAGCTTTCTTT. Translating it yields CASSLQGNTEAFF.